The clone carrying this T cell receptor beta chain was observed once. Profiled with immunoSEQ multiplex PCR; TCRdb holds only in-frame clones, not every one. The data hold roughly 1,100,000 clones, with more than 60% observed a single time. This CDR3 is built from 14 residues. The V gene lost 5 bases and the J gene lost 1 base, with 11 bases spanning the gap. CDR1 and CDR2 from the germline V gene are SGHAT and FQNNGV. This specimen belongs to a study of shared clonotypes between healthy human individuals. The sequence was obtained from a young man in good health. The gene calls are TRBV11-2 and TRBJ1-1, with D possibly matching TRBD1 (6 bases). Sequencing was done on a sample of memory CD4+ T cells sorted from blood. Subset described: CD45RA-negative fraction. The CDR3: CASSLRGENTEAFF. In DNA, the CDR3 is TGTGCCAGCAGCCTCAGGGGCGAGAACACTGAAGCTTTCTTT.